This T cell receptor (beta chain) was profiled in a study of shared clonotypes between healthy human individuals. V was pared by 4 bases and J by 3 bases, with 8 bases between. The CDR3 loop spans 13 amino acids. Germline CDR1 SGHRS, CDR2 YFSETQ. Assay: immunoSEQ multiplex PCR; the TCRdb copy retains only in-frame clones and omits some. In the table there are 2 million or so clones, about 95% of which are singletons. Naive CD8 cells were CD45RO-negative, positively selected for CCR7, excluding terminally differentiated effector memory CD45RA+ cells. This clone was seen only once. The same CDR3 arises from other DNA sequences in this sample as well.

The chain joins TRBV5-1 to TRBJ2-1; D uncertain. The sequencing input was naive CD8+ T cells sorted from blood. The source of this sequence is a man aged 18 to 29 in good health. CDR3 in DNA: TGCGCCAGCAGCAGTGAGAACTACAATGAGCAGTTCTTC. This gives the protein CASSSENYNEQFF. The whole variable domain, filled in from reference TRBV5-1 and TRBJ2-1, reads KAGVTQTPRYLIKTRGQQVTLSCSPISGHRSVSWYQQTPGQGLQFLFEYFSETQRNKGNFPGRFSGRQFSNSRSEMNVSTLELGDSALYLCASSSENYNEQFFGPGTRLTVL.